Below, 17 T cell receptor beta chains from the same sample are listed, as sequenced in a study of spatial heterogeneity in lung cancer (dated by TCRdb to about 2019). On the study overall, not on this receptor specifically: The tumor nonsynonymous mutation count correlated with the number of expanded intratumoral alpha and beta TCRs.

These TCRs are of unknown antigen specificity. Library preparation was by 5' RACE. Reads for this sample came from a NextSeq 500. The public sequencing data were trimmed at Q25 with fastp and processed into clonotypes with MiXCR by TCRdb, which kept only in-frame beta chains. CDR3 protein duplicates are merged, each entry listing the most common genes and DNA. The sample table shows 8,000 to 9,500 distinct CDR3 sequences, and 5.5% to 7.5% are seen once. The ten largest account for over 6.5% of the sample. What this sample's time point label stands for: sample taken at primary tumor resection. The material was lung tumor tissue, obtained at surgery. These receptors came from a male donor with early-stage non-small cell lung cancer.

By sample share, this clonotype is medium-sized (0.01 to 0.1%). The V gene is TRBV4-3, the J gene TRBJ2-3; D remains ambiguous. Trimming shortened V by 4 bases and J by 2 bases, and 16 bases separated the two germline ends. The CDR3 spans 16 residues. CDR1 is LGHNA, CDR2 YSLEER, per germline. CDR3 DNA: TGCGCCAGCAGCCGTCAGCCAGCCTCGGACACAGATACGCAGTATTTT. Residues: CASSRQPASDTDTQYF.

By share, this clonotype ranks as medium-sized. One junction end disagrees with the germline gene, perhaps due to a read error. This rearrangement joins TRBV6-2 or TRBV6-3 to TRBJ2-2, with D perhaps assigned TRBD1 or TRBD2 (6 bases each). This CDR3 spans 16 amino acids. Germline-derived CDR1 and CDR2 are MNHEY and SVGEGT. The CDR3 DNA follows: TGTGCCAGCAGGTCCCTTAGGGGGGCGAAGACCGGGGAGCTGTTTTTT. Encoded protein: CASRSLRGAKTGELFF.

Ten or more counts support this clonotype. At one end the junction does not follow the germline gene, possibly because of a read error. This chain connects TRBV6-4 to TRBJ2-2; no firm D call. This CDR3 region has 13 residues. Germline CDR1 is MRHNA and CDR2 is SNTAGT. This CDR3 is CASSDSDTGELFF. The CDR3 bases are TGTGCCAGCAGCGACTCAGACACCGGGGAGCTGTTTTTT.

This clonotype showed up many times. V gene TRBV7-2 combines with J gene TRBJ2-1, with 7 bases fitting TRBD1. The germline gives CDR1 SGHTA, CDR2 FQGNSA. V gave up 5 bases and J gave up 6 bases; unmatched junction bases: 7. The length of the CDR3 is 14 residues. CDR3 nucleotide sequence: TGTGCCAGCAGCCCGAGACAGGGTGTCAATGAGCAGTTCTTC. Translated: CASSPRQGVNEQFF. The entire variable domain, with the rest obtained from reference TRBV7-2 and TRBJ2-1, is as follows: GAGVSQSPSNKVTEKGKDVELRCDPISGHTALYWYRQSLGQGLEFLIYFQGNSAPDKSGLPSDRFSAERTGGSVSTLTIQRTQQEDSAVYLCASSPRQGVNEQFFGPGTRLTVL.

This clonotype has a count of ten or more. The CDR3: CASTQRGSNTEAFF. The DNA for the CDR3 is TGTGCCAGCACCCAAAGAGGATCGAACACTGAAGCTTTCTTT. The chain combines TRBV7-9 with TRBJ1-1; D gene unclear. Germline loops: CDR1 SEHNR, CDR2 FQNEAQ (reference sequence). The CDR3 length is 14 residues. The V end was cut by 7 bases, the J end by 1 base, with 13 bases between. The full variable domain, in which reference TRBV7-9 and TRBJ1-1 provide the parts outside the CDR3, is DTGVSQNPRHKITKRGQNVTFRCDPISEHNRLYWYRQTLGQGPEFLTYFQNEAQLEKSRLLSDRFSAERPKGSFSTLEIQRTEQGDSAMYLCASTQRGSNTEAFFGQGTRLTVV.

This clonotype was found many times. The chain couples TRBV5-5 to TRBJ1-4; 8 nucleotides agree with TRBD1. Losses at the gene ends were 4 bases for V and 1 base for J; bases not matched to a gene: 3. There are 15 residues in the CDR3. CDR1 and CDR2 (germline): SGHKS, YYEKEE (reference sequence). CDR3 sequence: CASSQGAGTNEKLFF. CDR3 coding DNA: TGTGCCAGCAGCCAGGGGGCCGGAACTAATGAAAAACTGTTTTTT.

This clonotype was counted many times. The rearrangement links TRBV12-3 or TRBV12-4 to TRBJ2-7; 9 positions agree with TRBD1. This CDR3 has 15 residues. Trimming took 6 bases from V and 6 from J; bases not matched to a gene: 12. The CDR3 reads CASSSTGGARAEQYF. The CDR3 nucleotides are TGTGCCAGCAGCTCCACAGGGGGCGCCAGGGCCGAGCAGTACTTC.

In this sample, this clonotype turned up many times. V gene TRBV2 combines with J gene TRBJ2-5; 9 positions match TRBD2. V lost 7 bases, J lost 7 bases, and 7 bases stayed unmatched. Germline CDR1 is SNHLY and CDR2 is FYNNEI. The CDR3 loop spans 13 amino acids. CDR3 coding DNA: TGTGCCAGCAAGGTGGCGACTAGCGGGACCCAGTACTTC. Translating it yields CASKVATSGTQYF.

In this sample, this clonotype is medium-sized. The rearrangement links TRBV7-9 to TRBJ2-3; weak D call: TRBD1 (6 bases). CDR3 length equals 16 residues. The germline CDR1 and CDR2 sequences are SEHNR and FQNEAQ (reference sequence). Trimming stripped 6 bases from V and 3 bases from J, with 19 bases between. CDR3 residues: CASRLSRGGRTDTQYF. The CDR3, as DNA: TGTGCCAGCAGACTCTCCCGAGGGGGACGGACAGATACGCAGTATTTT.

This clonotype was seen ten or more times. The gene calls are TRBV10-1 and TRBJ1-2, with D unclear. The CDR3 length is 13 residues. V lost 0 bases, J lost 8 bases, and 10 bases lay in between. CDR1 and CDR2 (germline): WNHNN, SYGVQD (reference sequence). The CDR3: CASSESRRGGYTF. In DNA, the CDR3 is TGCGCCAGCAGTGAGTCGCGCCGGGGAGGCTACACCTTC.

This clonotype was detected only a few times. This chain joins TRBV11-2 and TRBJ2-2; D gene unclear. The CDR3 extends over 12 amino acids. V was clipped by 0 bases and J by 8 bases, with 4 bases between them. Germline lookup yields CDR1 SGHAT and CDR2 FQNNGV. The CDR3 sequence: CASSLEGGELFF. The CDR3 coding sequence is TGTGCCAGCAGCTTAGAAGGAGGGGAGCTGTTTTTT.

The sample holds many counts of this clonotype. The chain uses TRBV24-1 and TRBJ2-5; TRBD1 matches 8 bases. J was trimmed by 5 bases and V by 8 bases; bases with no gene match: 6. CDR1 KGHDR and CDR2 SFDVKD come from the germline V gene. The CDR3 runs 13 residues. The CDR3 region is CATMETGVETQYF. The CDR3 coding sequence is TGTGCCACCATGGAGACAGGGGTGGAGACCCAGTACTTC.

This clonotype is medium-sized within its sample. This chain uses TRBV7-9 with TRBJ2-3; 7 nucleotides align to TRBD2. V shed 5 bases, J shed 2 bases, and the junction held 7 bases outside the gene matches. The CDR3 runs 15 residues. Germline V CDR1 and CDR2: SEHNR, FQNEAQ (reference sequence). CDR3 residues: CASSPGTTLTDTQYF. The DNA for the CDR3 is TGTGCCAGCAGCCCTGGGACTACCCTCACAGATACGCAGTATTTT.

This clonotype came up many times. The rearrangement joins TRBV7-2 to TRBJ2-1; TRBD2 might be the D (6 bases). The germline V and J ends were trimmed by 5 bases and 2 bases, with 19 bases remaining between them. Germline CDR1 SGHTA, CDR2 FQGNSA. This CDR3 comprises 17 residues. In DNA form, the CDR3 reads TGTGCCAGCAGCCCATGGCGTGCGGGGTTCCCCTACAATGAGCAGTTCTTC. It codes for CASSPWRAGFPYNEQFF.

In this sample, this clonotype turned up many times. The V and J genes are TRBV28 and TRBJ2-5; 12 positions agree with TRBD2. The J segment lost 5 bases and the V segment lost 8 bases, leaving 12 bases of the junction unmatched. CDR1 and CDR2 (germline): MDHEN, SYDVKM. The CDR3 runs 16 residues. The CDR3 DNA sequence: TGTGCCAGCCAGCCGACTAGCGGGAGTGAGGGGGAGACCCAGTACTTC. This sequence encodes CASQPTSGSEGETQYF.

This clonotype was observed at least ten times. This sequence joins TRBV5-4 and TRBJ2-7; TRBD1 matches at 9 bases. The CDR3 has 14 residues. Looked up from germline, CDR1 is SGHNT and CDR2 is YYREEE (reference sequence). After removal of 3 bases from V and 3 bases from J, the junction contained 4 bases not matched to a gene. CDR3 sequence reads: CASSSTGGGYEQYF. The CDR3 DNA follows: TGTGCCAGCAGCTCTACAGGGGGCGGCTACGAGCAGTACTTC.

This clonotype was seen ten or more times. The rearrangement uses TRBV30 and TRBJ2-2, with D tentatively TRBD2 (6 bases). V shed 4 bases and J shed 3 bases, with 12 bases lying between them. Germline CDR1 reads GTSNPN; CDR2 reads SVGIG (reference sequence). CDR3 size: 14 residues. This CDR3 is CAWKAGLDTGELFF. CDR3 nucleotide sequence: TGTGCCTGGAAGGCGGGGCTCGACACCGGGGAGCTGTTTTTT. The full variable domain, its missing parts supplied by reference TRBV30 and TRBJ2-2, is SQTIHQWPATLVQPVGSPLSLECTVEGTSNPNLYWYRQAAGRGLQLLFYSVGIGQISSEVPQNLSASRPQDRQFILSSKKLLLSDSGFYLCAWKAGLDTGELFFGEGSRLTVL.